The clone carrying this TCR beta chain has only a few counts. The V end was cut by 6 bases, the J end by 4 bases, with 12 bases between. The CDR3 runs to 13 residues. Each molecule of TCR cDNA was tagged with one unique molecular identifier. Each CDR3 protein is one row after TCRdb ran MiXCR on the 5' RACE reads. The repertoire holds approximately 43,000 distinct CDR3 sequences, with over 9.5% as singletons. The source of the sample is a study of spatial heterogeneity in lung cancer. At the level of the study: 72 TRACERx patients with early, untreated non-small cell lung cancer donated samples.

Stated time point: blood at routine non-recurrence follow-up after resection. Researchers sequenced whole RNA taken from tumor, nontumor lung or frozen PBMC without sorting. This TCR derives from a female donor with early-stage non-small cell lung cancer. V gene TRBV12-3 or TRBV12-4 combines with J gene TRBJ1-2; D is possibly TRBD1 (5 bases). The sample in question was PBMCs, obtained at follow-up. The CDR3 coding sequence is TGTGCCAGCAGGGGGCAGGACCTCTATGGCTACACCTTC. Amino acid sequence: CASRGQDLYGYTF.